These 30 T cell receptor beta chains came from one sample sequenced in a study of post-analysis software for immune sequencing data (dated by TCRdb to between 2014 and 2016). Library construction relied on PCR. The instrument given in TCRdb is Illumina HiSeq 2500. To reduce PCR and sequencing biases, unique molecular identifiers were built into the TCR beta cDNA libraries. The public sequencing data were trimmed at Q25 with fastp and processed into clonotypes with MiXCR by TCRdb, which kept only in-frame beta chains. All rows with the same CDR3 protein become a single entry with the most common DNA and genes. This sample comprises 160,000 or so distinct CDR3 sequences, about 37% of them detected only once. The ten largest make up under 30% of the sample. Interpreted using the paper, the time point label stands for: second blood draw from one MS patient after hematopoietic stem cell transplantation.

Sequenced here: blood, sampled after autologous hematopoietic stem cell transplantation. All receptors derive from a girl aged 10 to 17 with multiple sclerosis. Donor details come from another sample of the same person, matched by shared clones.

The chain carries TRBV6-5 and TRBJ2-7; tentatively, D is TRBD1 (5 bases). The V gene lost 7 bases and the J gene lost 5 bases, with 12 bases spanning the gap. Germline-derived CDR1 and CDR2 are MNHEY and SVGAGI. This CDR3 comprises 12 residues. The CDR3 bases are TGTGCCAGCACGACGGCAGGGCACGAGCAGTACTTC. It encodes CASTTAGHEQYF.

This clonotype occurred a few times. This chain links TRBV6-5 with TRBJ2-5; D is possibly TRBD1 or TRBD2 (6 bases each). Germline CDR1 reads MNHEY; CDR2 reads SVGAGI. The CDR3 spans 12 residues. V was cut by 11 bases and J by 11 bases, with 21 bases left in between. The CDR3 spells CACKGGLNEQYF. CDR3 DNA: TGTGCCTGTAAGGGGGGTTTGAATGAGCAGTACTTC.

This clonotype was seen a few times. This rearrangement joins TRBV5-1 to TRBJ2-5, with D possibly being TRBD2 (7 bases). Between the trimmed V and J ends, which lost 0 bases and 11 bases, there was a span of 17 bases. Germline V gives CDR1 SGHRS, CDR2 YFSETQ. The CDR3 covers 14 residues. The CDR3 bases are TGCGCCAGCAGCTTGGAGGGGGGGTTCGATGAGCAGTACTTC. It encodes CASSLEGGFDEQYF.

For this clonotype: A read error may explain this, as a much larger clone is one base away. The chain employs TRBV29-1 and TRBJ2-1; TRBD2 aligns across 10 bases. The J call may not be correct, given that the DNA end is closer to TRBJ2-7. The CDR3 totals 14 residues. Germline V gene data show CDR1 as SQVTM and CDR2 as ANQGSEA. CDR3 in amino acids: CSVEGTSGANEQYF. For the CDR3, the DNA is TGCAGCGTTGAGGGAACTAGCGGGGCGAATGAGCAGTACTTC.

CDR3 protein: CASLSVYNEQYF. The CDR3 DNA reads as TGTGCCAGCCTGTCGGTGTACAATGAGCAGTACTTC. The chain combines TRBV6-1 with TRBJ2-1; no clear D. Gene TRBJ2-7 matches the end of the DNA better, so the J call may be wrong. CDR3 length: 12 amino acids. Germline CDR1 is MNHNS and CDR2 is SASEGT.

This clonotype was observed a few times. The chain is built from TRBV11-2 and TRBJ2-4, with 9 bases matching TRBD2. CDR3 size: 14 residues. V lost 7 bases and J lost 13; bases outside the gene matches: 14. Germline CDR1 and CDR2: SGHAT and FQNNGV. The CDR3, as DNA: TGTGCCAGCAACGTGTGGTGTAGCGGGAGCGGGCAGTACTTC. This codes for CASNVWCSGSGQYF.

This chain joins TRBV18 and TRBJ2-3; TRBD2 aligns across 11 bases. The CDR3 length is 18 residues. Germline V lookup: CDR1 KGHSH, CDR2 LQKENI. Unmatched junction bases numbered 9, after V lost 1 base and J lost 3 bases. The CDR3 coding sequence is TGTGCCAGCTCACCACAACTAGCGGGAGTATTTAGGACAGATACGCAGTATTTT. This gives the protein CASSPQLAGVFRTDTQYF.

This chain uses TRBV13 with TRBJ2-7; 9 nucleotides agree with TRBD2. The CDR3 has 17 residues. V dropped 1 base and J dropped 0; count of bases not matched to a gene: 7. The germline CDR1 and CDR2 sequences are PRHDT and FYEKMQ (reference sequence). The chain's CDR3 is CASSLAGLAPSSYEQYF. The CDR3 region has the DNA TGTGCCAGCAGCTTAGCCGGACTAGCGCCGAGCTCCTACGAGCAGTACTTC.

Of note for this clonotype: At one end the junction does not follow the germline gene, possibly because of a read error. Written as DNA, the CDR3 is TGTACCAGCAGTGCCGGGACTAGCGGAAAGAACAATGAGCAGTTCTTC. The encoded protein is CTSSAGTSGKNNEQFF. This sequence joins TRBV6-1 and TRBJ2-1; 11 bases are a match to TRBD2. CDR3 size: 16 residues. Germline loops: CDR1 MNHNS, CDR2 SASEGT.

The chain has TRBV4-2 and TRBJ2-7, with 7 bases aligning to TRBD1. The CDR3 has 16 residues. J lost 0 bases, V lost 0 bases, and 5 bases had no gene match. Germline-derived CDR1 and CDR2 are LGHNA and YNFKEQ. CDR3 coding DNA: TGTGCCAGCAGCCAAGACAGGGACAGCCCCTCCTACGAGCAGTACTTC. It codes for CASSQDRDSPSYEQYF.

This clonotype was seen more than once but under ten times. The V gene is TRBV6-1, the J gene TRBJ2-1; 15 positions agree with TRBD2. The V gene end was trimmed by 8 bases and the J gene end by 2 bases; junction bases not matched to a gene: 4. Per the germline V gene, CDR1 is MNHNS and CDR2 is SASEGT. This CDR3 is 16 amino acids long. The CDR3 DNA follows: TGTGCCAGCCTCGGGACTAGCGGGAGGACCTACAATGAGCAGTTCTTC. As protein: CASLGTSGRTYNEQFF.

V usage is TRBV6-6 and J usage is TRBJ1-5, with a possible D match to TRBD1 (5 bases). Looked up from germline, CDR1 is MNHNY and CDR2 is SVGAGI (reference sequence). The CDR3 loop spans 15 amino acids. The ends were cut back, 2 bases at V and 2 bases at J, with 10 bases in the middle. The CDR3 reads CASSYLGRGNQPQHF. The CDR3 bases are TGTGCCAGCAGTTACCTAGGCAGGGGCAATCAGCCCCAGCATTTT.

This clonotype has just a few counts. This chain joins TRBV10-3 and TRBJ1-2; 11 nucleotides line up with TRBD1. CDR3 size: 16 residues. The junction had 7 bases not matched to a gene; V was cut back by 4 bases and J by 3 bases. Germline V gene lookup returns CDR1 ENHRY and CDR2 SYGVKD. The DNA for the CDR3 is TGTGCCATCAGTGTTTTGGACAGGGGGCGCGACTATGGCTACACCTTC. It yields the protein CAISVLDRGRDYGYTF.

This clonotype was detected once. This rearrangement joins TRBV20-1 to TRBJ1-2; 8 nucleotides line up with TRBD1. V shed 3 bases, J shed 5 bases, and the junction held 23 bases outside the gene matches. The CDR3 has 19 amino acids. Looked up from germline, CDR1 is DFQATT and CDR2 is SNEGSKA (reference sequence). The DNA of the CDR3 is TGCAGTGCTAGTATGCTAAAGGGGCTTCAGGACAGGGAATCTTATGGCTACACCTTC. Translated: CSASMLKGLQDRESYGYTF.

This clonotype was detected only a few times. The chain couples TRBV29-1 to TRBJ1-2, with D possibly matching TRBD1 (6 bases). The CDR3 length is 12 residues. CDR1 SQVTM and CDR2 ANQGSEA come from the germline V gene. Trimming left V 4 bases short and J 0 bases short, with 6 bases between. The CDR3 DNA sequence: TGCAGCGTTGGGGACACTAACTATGGCTACACCTTC. It translates to CSVGDTNYGYTF.

The chain employs TRBV7-9 and TRBJ2-1, with 7 bases lining up with TRBD2. Germline V gives CDR1 SEHNR, CDR2 FQNEAQ (reference sequence). CDR3 size: 15 residues. After removal of 5 bases from V and 6 bases from J, the junction contained 10 bases not matched to a gene. The DNA of the CDR3 is TGTGCCAGCAGCCCTAAAGTGCGGGAGAGCAATGAGCAGTTCTTC. This translates into CASSPKVRESNEQFF.

This clonotype was counted ten times or more. Its ends do not fully match the called genes, so a read error is possible. This chain uses TRBV12-3 or TRBV12-4 with TRBJ2-1; 10 bases map to TRBD2. CDR3 size: 14 residues. The CDR3 region has the DNA TGTGCCAGCAGCTTAGCGGGAGGCAACAATGAGCAGTTCTTC. It is translated as CASSLAGGNNEQFF.

Turning to this clonotype: The junction departs from the called germline gene at one end, perhaps through a read error. The CDR3, as DNA: TGTGCCAGCAGCCAAGTGGGCTTTGGGATAGATGCGCAGTATTTT. Encoded protein: CASSQVGFGIDAQYF. This rearrangement joins TRBV4-2 to TRBJ2-3; D gene uncertain. The CDR3 is 15 residues long. CDR1 is LGHNA and CDR2 is YNFKEQ in the germline V gene.

The CDR3 loop is CASSLRQGTAVNYGYTF. In DNA, the CDR3 is TGTGCCAGCAGCTTAAGGCAAGGGACGGCAGTGAACTATGGCTACACCTTC. The rearrangement uses TRBV7-9 and TRBJ1-2; D possibly corresponds to TRBD1 (5 bases). The germline V gene has CDR1 SEHNR and CDR2 FQNEAQ (reference sequence). The CDR3 has 17 residues. The V and J ends lost 2 bases and 2 bases respectively, with 18 bases between them.

This clonotype has only a few counts. J is TRBJ2-1 and V is TRBV20-1; 8 positions agree with TRBD2. V lost 6 bases and J lost 6; bases outside the gene matches: 7. The CDR3 consists of 13 residues. Germline loops: CDR1 DFQATT, CDR2 SNEGSKA (reference sequence). The CDR3 is CSAQAGEGNEQFF. The CDR3, as DNA: TGCAGTGCCCAAGCGGGAGAGGGCAATGAGCAGTTCTTC.

The chain couples TRBV20-1 to TRBJ2-1; no firm D call. The CDR3 covers 15 residues. Trimming removed 0 bases from V and 5 bases from J, with 14 bases in between. The germline gives CDR1 DFQATT, CDR2 SNEGSKA (reference sequence). This CDR3 is CSARDGSLPHNEQFF. CDR3 nucleotide sequence: TGCAGTGCTAGAGATGGCTCCCTTCCGCACAATGAGCAGTTCTTC.

With regard to this clonotype: A read error may be the cause here, since a much bigger clone is one base away. The rearrangement uses TRBV3-1 and TRBJ2-6, with 15 bases matching TRBD2. Germline V gene data show CDR1 as LGHDT and CDR2 as YNNKEL (reference sequence). The CDR3 runs to 19 residues. The CDR3 protein is CASSSRTSGRGTGTNVLTF. The CDR3, as DNA: TGTGCCAGCAGCTCTCGGACTAGCGGGAGGGGTACTGGGACCAACGTCCTGACTTTC. The whole variable domain, filled in from reference TRBV3-1 and TRBJ2-6, reads DTAVSQTPKYLVTQMGNDKSIKCEQNLGHDTMYWYKQDSKKFLKIMFSYNNKELIINETVPNRFSPKSPDKAHLNLHINSLELGDSAVYFCASSSRTSGRGTGTNVLTFGAGSRLTVL.

This clonotype was detected a few times. The chain uses TRBV20-1 and TRBJ1-1; 7 nucleotides agree with TRBD1. This CDR3 is built from 13 residues. Germline V CDR1 and CDR2: DFQATT, SNEGSKA (reference sequence). V was clipped by 6 bases and J by 1 base; unmatched bases: 5. The CDR3 loop is CSAWTGRNTEAFF. CDR3 nucleotide sequence: TGCAGTGCCTGGACAGGTAGGAACACTGAAGCTTTCTTT.

The V gene is TRBV7-9, the J gene TRBJ2-7; maybe TRBD2 (7 bases). CDR3 length equals 13 residues. CDR1 and CDR2 from the germline V gene are SEHNR and FQNEAQ (reference sequence). Trimming took off 5 bases at V and 3 bases at J, with 11 bases between the two ends. This CDR3 reads CASSQGGGYEQYF. CDR3 nucleotide sequence: TGTGCCAGCAGCCAAGGGGGGGGCTACGAGCAGTACTTC. The entire variable domain, with the rest obtained from reference TRBV7-9 and TRBJ2-7, is as follows: DTGVSQNPRHKITKRGQNVTFRCDPISEHNRLYWYRQTLGQGPEFLTYFQNEAQLEKSRLLSDRFSAERPKGSFSTLEIQRTEQGDSAMYLCASSQGGGYEQYFGPGTRLTVT.

In the case of this clonotype: A read error may produce the germline difference seen at one junction end. The V call is TRBV24-1, the J call TRBJ1-2; D remains ambiguous. Germline CDR1 is KGHDR and CDR2 is SFDVKD. The CDR3 is 14 amino acids. The CDR3, as DNA: TGTGCCTCCAGTGATCAGGCCGTCAACTATGGCTACACCTTC. Its translation: CASSDQAVNYGYTF.

The chain employs TRBV11-2 and TRBJ2-1; D perhaps matches TRBD2 (5 bases). The CDR3 is 14 residues long. Looked up from germline, CDR1 is SGHAT and CDR2 is FQNNGV. V shed 4 bases and J shed 4 bases, with 11 bases lying between them. This CDR3 reads CASSSLSGYNEQFF. The CDR3 nucleotides are TGTGCCAGCAGCTCTTTAAGCGGATACAATGAGCAGTTCTTC. The variable domain in full, completed from reference TRBV11-2 and TRBJ2-1, reads EAGVAQSPRYKIIEKRQSVAFWCNPISGHATLYWYQQILGQGPKLLIQFQNNGVVDDSQLPKDRFSAERLKGVDSTLKIQPAKLEDSAVYLCASSSLSGYNEQFFGPGTRLTVL.

J is TRBJ2-3 and V is TRBV12-3 or TRBV12-4; 8 bases map to TRBD2. J gave up 5 bases and V 4 bases, and 8 bases lay outside the gene matches. This CDR3 has 15 amino acids. In DNA form, the CDR3 reads TGTGCCAGCAGTTCCGGACGAGCGGGAGTAGATACGCAGTATTTT. It specifies CASSSGRAGVDTQYF.

This clonotype was seen ten or more times. V usage is TRBV2 and J usage is TRBJ2-1; a possible D gene is TRBD2 (6 bases). Germline CDR1 and CDR2: SNHLY and FYNNEI. The ends were cut back, 11 bases at V and 11 bases at J, with 19 bases in the middle. The CDR3 totals 12 residues. This chain's CDR3 is CAGTTSGPKQFF. CDR3 DNA: TGTGCCGGGACGACTAGTGGCCCAAAGCAGTTCTTC.

This clonotype has just a few counts. V and J are TRBV20-1 and TRBJ1-2, with 10 positions matching TRBD1. J was trimmed by 8 bases and V by 2 bases; bases with no gene match: 2. The CDR3 runs 12 residues. From germline, CDR1 is DFQATT and CDR2 SNEGSKA (reference sequence). CDR3 in amino acids: CSARRDRGGYTF. CDR3 bases: TGCAGTGCTAGAAGGGACAGGGGAGGCTACACCTTC.

This clonotype has only a few counts. The V gene is TRBV30, the J gene TRBJ2-7; 7 nucleotides match TRBD2. Trimming took 3 bases from V and 0 from J; bases not matched to a gene: 2. Germline CDR1 GTSNPN, CDR2 SVGIG (reference sequence). The CDR3 has 13 amino acids. The DNA for the CDR3 is TGTGCCTGGAGCACGGGGGGCTCCTACGAGCAGTACTTC. Its protein is CAWSTGGSYEQYF.